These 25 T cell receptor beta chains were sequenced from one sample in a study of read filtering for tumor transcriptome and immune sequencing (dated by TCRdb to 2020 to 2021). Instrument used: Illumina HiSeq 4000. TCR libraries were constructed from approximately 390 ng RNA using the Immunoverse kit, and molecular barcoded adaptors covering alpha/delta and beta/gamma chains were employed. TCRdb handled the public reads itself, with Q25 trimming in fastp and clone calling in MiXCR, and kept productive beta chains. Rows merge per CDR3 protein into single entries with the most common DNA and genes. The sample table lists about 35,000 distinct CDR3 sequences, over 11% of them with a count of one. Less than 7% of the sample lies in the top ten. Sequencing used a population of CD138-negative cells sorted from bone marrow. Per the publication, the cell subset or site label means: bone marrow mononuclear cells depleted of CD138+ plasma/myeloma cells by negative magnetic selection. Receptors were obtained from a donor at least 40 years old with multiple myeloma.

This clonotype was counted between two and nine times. The CDR3 region has the DNA TGTGCCAGCAGTATTCGAGGTATCCGGGCAAACAGATCCCAGGGTAATTCACCCCTCCACTTT. Encoded protein: CASSIRGIRANRSQGNSPLHF. This chain uses TRBV12-3 or TRBV12-4 with TRBJ1-6; perhaps TRBD1 as D (5 bases). The CDR3 consists of 21 residues. Trimming left V 5 bases short and J 6 bases short, with 32 bases between.

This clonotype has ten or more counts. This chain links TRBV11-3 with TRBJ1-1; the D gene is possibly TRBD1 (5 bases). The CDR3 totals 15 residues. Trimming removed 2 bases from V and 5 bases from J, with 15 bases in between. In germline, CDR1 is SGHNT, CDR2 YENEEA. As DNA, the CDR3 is TGTGCCAGCAGCTTATTTGGTCAGGGAGGGACTGAAGCTTTCTTT. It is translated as CASSLFGQGGTEAFF.

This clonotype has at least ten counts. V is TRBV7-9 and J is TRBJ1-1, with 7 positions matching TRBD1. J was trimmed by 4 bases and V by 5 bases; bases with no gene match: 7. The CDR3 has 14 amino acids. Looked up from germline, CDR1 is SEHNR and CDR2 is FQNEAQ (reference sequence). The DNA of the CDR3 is TGTGCCAGCAGCCAAGGGGGCGAGGTCACTGAAGCTTTCTTT. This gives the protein CASSQGGEVTEAFF.

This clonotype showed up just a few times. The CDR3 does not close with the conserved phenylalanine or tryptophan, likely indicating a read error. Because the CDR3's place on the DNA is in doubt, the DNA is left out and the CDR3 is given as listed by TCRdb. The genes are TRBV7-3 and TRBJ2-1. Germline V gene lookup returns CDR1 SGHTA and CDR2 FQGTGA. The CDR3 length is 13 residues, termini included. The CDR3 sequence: CASSLITGNEQSS.

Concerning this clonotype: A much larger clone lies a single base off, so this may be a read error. This CDR3 reads CASSHSRLFQETQYF. CDR3 nucleotide sequence: TGTGCTAGCAGCCACAGTCGGCTGTTCCAAGAGACCCAGTACTTC. This sequence joins TRBV7-7 and TRBJ2-5; no clear D gene. Germline V lookup: CDR1 SSHAT, CDR2 FNYEAQ (reference sequence). The CDR3 totals 15 residues.

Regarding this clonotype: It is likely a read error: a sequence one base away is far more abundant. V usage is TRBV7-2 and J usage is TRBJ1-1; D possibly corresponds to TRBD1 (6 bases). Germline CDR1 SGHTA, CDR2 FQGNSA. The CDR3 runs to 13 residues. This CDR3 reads CASSLGGDTEASF. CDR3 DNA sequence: TGTGCCAGCAGCTTAGGTGGGGACACTGAAGCTTCCTTT.

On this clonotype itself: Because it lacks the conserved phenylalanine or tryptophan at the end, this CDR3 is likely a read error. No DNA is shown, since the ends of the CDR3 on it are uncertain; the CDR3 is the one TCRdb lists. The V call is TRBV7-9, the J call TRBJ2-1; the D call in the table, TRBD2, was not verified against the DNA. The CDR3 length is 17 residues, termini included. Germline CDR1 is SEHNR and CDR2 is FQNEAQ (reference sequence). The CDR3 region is CASSFGGERGAYNEQLS.

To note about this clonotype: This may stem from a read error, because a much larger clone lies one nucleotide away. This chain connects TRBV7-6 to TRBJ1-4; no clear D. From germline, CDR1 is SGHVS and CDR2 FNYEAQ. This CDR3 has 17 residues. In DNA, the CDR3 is TGTGCCAGCAGCTTAGTAGATCGCAGTGAACGGAGTGAAAAACTGGTTTTT. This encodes CASSLVDRSERSEKLVF. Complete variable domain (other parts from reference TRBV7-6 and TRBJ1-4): GAGVSQSPRYKVTKRGQDVALRCDPISGHVSLYWYRQALGQGPEFLTYFNYEAQQDKSGLPNDRFSAERPEGSISTLTIQRTEQRDSAMYRCASSLVDRSERSEKLVFGSGTQLSVL.

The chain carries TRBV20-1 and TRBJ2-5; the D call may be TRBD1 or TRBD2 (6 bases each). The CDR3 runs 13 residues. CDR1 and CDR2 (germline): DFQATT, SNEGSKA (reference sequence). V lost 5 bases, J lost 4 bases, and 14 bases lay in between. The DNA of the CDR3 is TGCAGTGCTCCACAGGGAGGAGGAGAGACCCAGTACTTC. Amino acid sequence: CSAPQGGGETQYF.

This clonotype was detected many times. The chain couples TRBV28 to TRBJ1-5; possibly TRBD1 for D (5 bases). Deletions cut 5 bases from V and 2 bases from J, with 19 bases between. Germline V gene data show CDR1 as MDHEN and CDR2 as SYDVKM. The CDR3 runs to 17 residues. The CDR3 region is CASSPPSQGLGNQPQHF. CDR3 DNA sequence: TGTGCCAGCAGTCCCCCAAGTCAGGGTTTGGGCAATCAGCCCCAGCATTTT.

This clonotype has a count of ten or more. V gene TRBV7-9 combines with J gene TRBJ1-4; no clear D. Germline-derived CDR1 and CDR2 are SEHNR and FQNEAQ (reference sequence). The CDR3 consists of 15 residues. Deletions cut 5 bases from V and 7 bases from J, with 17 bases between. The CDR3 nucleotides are TGTGCCAGCAGCACCCCGCGAGGGCTCAGTGAAAAACTGTTTTTT. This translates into CASSTPRGLSEKLFF.

The CDR3 coding sequence is TGTGCCAGCAGTTCTACGGACAGGAACACTGAAGCTTTCTTT. It specifies CASSSTDRNTEAFF. V and J are TRBV6-5 and TRBJ1-1, with D maybe TRBD1 (6 bases). Germline V gives CDR1 MNHEY, CDR2 SVGAGI. This CDR3 is built from 14 residues. The ends were cut back, 4 bases at V and 1 base at J, with 10 bases in the middle.

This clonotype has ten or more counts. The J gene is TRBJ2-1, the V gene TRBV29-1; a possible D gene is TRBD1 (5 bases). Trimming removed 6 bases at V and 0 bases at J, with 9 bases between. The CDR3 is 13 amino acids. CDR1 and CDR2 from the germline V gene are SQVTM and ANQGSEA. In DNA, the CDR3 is TGCAGCGTGGACAAGAGCTCCTACAATGAGCAGTTCTTC. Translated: CSVDKSSYNEQFF.

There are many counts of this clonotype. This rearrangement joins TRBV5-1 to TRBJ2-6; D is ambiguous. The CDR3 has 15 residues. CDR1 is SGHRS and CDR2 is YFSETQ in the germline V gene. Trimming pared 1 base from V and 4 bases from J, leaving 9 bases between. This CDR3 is CASSLQGLGANVLTF. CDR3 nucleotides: TGCGCCAGCAGCTTGCAAGGGTTAGGGGCCAACGTCCTGACTTTC.

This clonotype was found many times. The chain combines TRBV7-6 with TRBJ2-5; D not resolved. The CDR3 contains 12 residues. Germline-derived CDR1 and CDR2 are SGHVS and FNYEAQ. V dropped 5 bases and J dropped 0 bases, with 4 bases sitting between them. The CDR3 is CASSGYQETQYF. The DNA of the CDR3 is TGTGCCAGCAGCGGGTACCAAGAGACCCAGTACTTC.

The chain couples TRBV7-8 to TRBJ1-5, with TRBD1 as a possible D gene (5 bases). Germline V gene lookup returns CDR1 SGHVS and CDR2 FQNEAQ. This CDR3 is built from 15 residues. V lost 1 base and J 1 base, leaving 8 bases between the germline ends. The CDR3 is CASSLVRGSNQPQHF. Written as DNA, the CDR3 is TGTGCCAGCAGCTTAGTTAGGGGAAGCAATCAGCCCCAGCATTTT.

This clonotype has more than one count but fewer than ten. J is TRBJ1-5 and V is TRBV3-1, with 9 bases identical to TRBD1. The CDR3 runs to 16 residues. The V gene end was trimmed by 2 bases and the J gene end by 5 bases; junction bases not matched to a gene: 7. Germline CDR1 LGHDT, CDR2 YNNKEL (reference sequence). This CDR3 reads CASSQYPGQGDQPQHF. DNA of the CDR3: TGTGCCAGCAGCCAATACCCGGGACAGGGCGATCAGCCCCAGCATTTT.

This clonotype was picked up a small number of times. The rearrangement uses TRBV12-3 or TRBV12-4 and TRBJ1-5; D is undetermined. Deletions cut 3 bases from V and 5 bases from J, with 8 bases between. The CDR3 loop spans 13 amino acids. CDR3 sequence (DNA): TGTGCCAGCAGTTTGGGGTGGCATCAGCCCCAGCATTTT. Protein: CASSLGWHQPQHF.

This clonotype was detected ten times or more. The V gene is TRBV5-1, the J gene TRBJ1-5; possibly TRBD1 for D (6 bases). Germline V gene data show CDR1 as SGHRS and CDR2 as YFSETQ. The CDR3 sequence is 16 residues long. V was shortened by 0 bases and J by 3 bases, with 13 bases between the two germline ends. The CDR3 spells CASSLAPGANNQPQHF. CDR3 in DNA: TGCGCCAGCAGCTTGGCCCCGGGGGCGAACAATCAGCCCCAGCATTTT.

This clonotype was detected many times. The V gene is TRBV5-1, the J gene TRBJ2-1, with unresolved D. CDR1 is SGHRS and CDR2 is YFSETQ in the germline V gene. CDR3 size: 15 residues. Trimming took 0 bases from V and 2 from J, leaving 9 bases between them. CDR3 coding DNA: TGCGCCAGCAGCTTGGACCCCGGACCCTACAATGAGCAGTTCTTC. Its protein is CASSLDPGPYNEQFF.

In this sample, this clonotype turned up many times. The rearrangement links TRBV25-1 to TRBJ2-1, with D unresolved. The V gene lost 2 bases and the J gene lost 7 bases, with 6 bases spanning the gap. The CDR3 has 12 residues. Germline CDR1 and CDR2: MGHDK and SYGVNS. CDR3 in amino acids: CASSENANEQFF. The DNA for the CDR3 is TGTGCCAGCAGTGAAAATGCGAATGAGCAGTTCTTC.

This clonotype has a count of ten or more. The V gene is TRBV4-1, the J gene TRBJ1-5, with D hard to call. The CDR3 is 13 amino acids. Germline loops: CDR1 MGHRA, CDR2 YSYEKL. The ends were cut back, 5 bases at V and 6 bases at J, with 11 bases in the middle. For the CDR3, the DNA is TGCGCCAGCAGCGAAGGCCAGCTTCAGCCCCAGCATTTT. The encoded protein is CASSEGQLQPQHF.

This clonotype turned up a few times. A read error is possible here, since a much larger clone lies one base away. In nucleotides, the CDR3 is TGTGCCAGCGGCATCGGATGGGGTCCGAACACTGAAGCTTTCTTT. It encodes CASGIGWGPNTEAFF. The rearrangement links TRBV7-9 to TRBJ1-1; no clear D gene. CDR3 length equals 15 residues. Trimming cost V 8 bases and J 1 base, with 17 bases left between them. The germline V gene encodes CDR1 SEHNR and CDR2 FQNEAQ (reference sequence).

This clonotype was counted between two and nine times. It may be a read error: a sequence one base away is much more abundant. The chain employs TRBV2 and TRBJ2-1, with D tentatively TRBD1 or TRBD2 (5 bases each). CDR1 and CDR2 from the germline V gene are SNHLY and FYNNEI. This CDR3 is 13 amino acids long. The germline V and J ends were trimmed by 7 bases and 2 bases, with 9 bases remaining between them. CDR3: CASIEGPYNEQFF. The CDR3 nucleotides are TGTGCCAGCATCGAGGGGCCCTACAATGAGCAGTTCTTC.

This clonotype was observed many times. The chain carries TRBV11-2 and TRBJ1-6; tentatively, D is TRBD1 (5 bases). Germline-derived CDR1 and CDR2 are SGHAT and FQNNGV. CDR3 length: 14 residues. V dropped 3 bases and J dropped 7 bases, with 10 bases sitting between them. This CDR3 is CASSLGPRNSPLHF. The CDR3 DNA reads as TGTGCCAGCAGCTTGGGACCGAGAAATTCACCCCTCCACTTT.